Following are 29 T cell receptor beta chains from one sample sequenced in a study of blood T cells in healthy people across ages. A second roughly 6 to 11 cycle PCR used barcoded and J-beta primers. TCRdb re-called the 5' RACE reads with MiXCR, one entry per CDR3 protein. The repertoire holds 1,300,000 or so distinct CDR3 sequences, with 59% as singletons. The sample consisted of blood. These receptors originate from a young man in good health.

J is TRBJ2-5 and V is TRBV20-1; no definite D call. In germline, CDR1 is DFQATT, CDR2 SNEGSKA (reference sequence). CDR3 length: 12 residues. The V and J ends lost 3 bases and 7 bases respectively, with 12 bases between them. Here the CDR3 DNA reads TGCAGTGCTAGGGGCCCCTTAGGGACCCAGTACTTC. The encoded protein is CSARGPLGTQYF.

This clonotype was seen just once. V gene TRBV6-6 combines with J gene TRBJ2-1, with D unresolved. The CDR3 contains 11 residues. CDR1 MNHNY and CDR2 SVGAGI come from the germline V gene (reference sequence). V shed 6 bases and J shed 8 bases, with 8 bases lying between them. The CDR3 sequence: CASRTHDEQFF. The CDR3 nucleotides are TGTGCCAGCAGAACCCACGATGAGCAGTTCTTC.

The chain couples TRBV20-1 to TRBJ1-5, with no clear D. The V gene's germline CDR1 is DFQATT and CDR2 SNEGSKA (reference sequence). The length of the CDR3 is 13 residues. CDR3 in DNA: TGCAGCAACTGGGATGGGGACAATCAGCCCCAGCATTTT. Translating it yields CSNWDGDNQPQHF.

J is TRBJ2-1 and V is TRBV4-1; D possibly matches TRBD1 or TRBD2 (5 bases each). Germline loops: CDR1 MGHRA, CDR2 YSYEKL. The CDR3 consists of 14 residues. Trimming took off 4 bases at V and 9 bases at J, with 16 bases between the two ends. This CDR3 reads CASSPRERSGEQFF. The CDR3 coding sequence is TGCGCCAGCAGCCCCAGGGAGAGATCGGGTGAGCAGTTCTTC.

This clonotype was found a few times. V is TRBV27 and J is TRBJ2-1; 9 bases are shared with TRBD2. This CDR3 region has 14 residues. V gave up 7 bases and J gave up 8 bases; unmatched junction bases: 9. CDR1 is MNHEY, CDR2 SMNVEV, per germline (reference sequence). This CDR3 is CASTGGRALHEQFF. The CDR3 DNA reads TGTGCCAGCACGGGCGGGAGGGCCTTACATGAGCAGTTCTTC.

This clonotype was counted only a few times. The CDR3 spells CASSQDLEDTQYF. The DNA of the CDR3 is TGTGCCAGCAGCCAAGATCTGGAAGATACGCAGTATTTT. The rearrangement joins TRBV14 to TRBJ2-3; D gene uncertain. This CDR3 contains 13 residues. CDR1 SGHDN and CDR2 FVKESK come from the germline V gene. With 0 bases removed from V and 5 bases from J, the gap between germline ends came to 6 bases.

In DNA, the CDR3 is TGCAGTGCTAGAGATTCAGCGTTCACCGGGGAGCTGTTTTTT. Its translation: CSARDSAFTGELFF. The J gene is TRBJ2-2, the V gene TRBV20-1; no definite D call. V shed 0 bases and J shed 4 bases, with 9 bases lying between them. The CDR3 covers 14 residues. Germline V lookup: CDR1 DFQATT, CDR2 SNEGSKA (reference sequence).

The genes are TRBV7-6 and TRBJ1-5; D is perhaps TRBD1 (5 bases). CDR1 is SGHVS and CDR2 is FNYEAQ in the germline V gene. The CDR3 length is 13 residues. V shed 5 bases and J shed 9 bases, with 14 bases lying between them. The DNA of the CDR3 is TGTGCCAGCAGCCCGGGGGGTAGTCCGCCCCAGCATTTT. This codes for CASSPGGSPPQHF. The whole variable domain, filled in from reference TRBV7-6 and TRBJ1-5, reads GAGVSQSPRYKVTKRGQDVALRCDPISGHVSLYWYRQALGQGPEFLTYFNYEAQQDKSGLPNDRFSAERPEGSISTLTIQRTEQRDSAMYRCASSPGGSPPQHFGDGTRLSIL.

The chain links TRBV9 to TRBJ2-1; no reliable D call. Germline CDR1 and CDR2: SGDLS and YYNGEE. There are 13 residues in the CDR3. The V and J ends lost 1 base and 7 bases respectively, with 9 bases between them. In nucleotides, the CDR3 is TGTGCCAGCAGCGTATCACCGCCGAATGAGCAGTTCTTC. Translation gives CASSVSPPNEQFF.

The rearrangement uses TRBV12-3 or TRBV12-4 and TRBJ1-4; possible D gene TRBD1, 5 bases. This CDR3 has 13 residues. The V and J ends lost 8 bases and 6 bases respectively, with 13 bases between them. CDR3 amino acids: CASGMTEDEKLFF. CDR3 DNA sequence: TGTGCCAGCGGTATGACAGAAGATGAAAAACTGTTTTTT.

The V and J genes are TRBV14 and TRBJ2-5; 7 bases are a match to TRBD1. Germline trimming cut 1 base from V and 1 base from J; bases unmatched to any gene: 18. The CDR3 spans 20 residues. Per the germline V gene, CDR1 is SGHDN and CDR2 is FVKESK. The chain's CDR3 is CASSQGAKLQGTPIQETQYF. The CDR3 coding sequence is TGTGCCAGCAGCCAAGGGGCCAAACTACAGGGGACACCTATCCAAGAGACCCAGTACTTC.

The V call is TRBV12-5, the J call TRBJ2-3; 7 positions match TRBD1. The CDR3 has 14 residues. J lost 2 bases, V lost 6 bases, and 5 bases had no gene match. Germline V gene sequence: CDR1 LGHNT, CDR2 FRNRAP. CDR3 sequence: CASGPGQATDTQYF. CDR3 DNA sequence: TGTGCTAGTGGCCCCGGACAGGCCACAGATACGCAGTATTTT.

The CDR3 coding sequence is TGTGCCAGCAGTTACTGGCGCAGGTCCCAGGACGAGCAGTACTTC. It codes for CASSYWRRSQDEQYF. J is TRBJ2-5 and V is TRBV6-5; D gene ambiguous. Gene TRBJ2-7 matches the end of the DNA better, so the J call may be wrong. Germline-derived CDR1 and CDR2 are MNHEY and SVGAGI. This CDR3 contains 15 residues.

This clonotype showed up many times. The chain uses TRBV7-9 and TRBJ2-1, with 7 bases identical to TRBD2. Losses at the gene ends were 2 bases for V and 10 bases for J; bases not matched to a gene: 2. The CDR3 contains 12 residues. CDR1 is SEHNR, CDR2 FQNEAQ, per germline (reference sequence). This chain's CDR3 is CASSLPGGEQFF. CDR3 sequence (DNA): TGTGCCAGCAGCTTACCCGGGGGGGAGCAGTTCTTC.

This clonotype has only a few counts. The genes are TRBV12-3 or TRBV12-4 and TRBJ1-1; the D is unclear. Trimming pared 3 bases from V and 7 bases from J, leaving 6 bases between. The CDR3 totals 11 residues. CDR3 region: CASSFLDEAFF. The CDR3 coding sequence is TGTGCCAGCAGTTTCTTAGATGAAGCTTTCTTT.

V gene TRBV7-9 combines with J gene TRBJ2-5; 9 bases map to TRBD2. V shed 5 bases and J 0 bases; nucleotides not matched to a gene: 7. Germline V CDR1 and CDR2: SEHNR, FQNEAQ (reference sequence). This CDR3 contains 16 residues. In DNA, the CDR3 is TGTGCCAGCAGCCCGGTGGCTAGCGGGAACCAAGAGACCCAGTACTTC. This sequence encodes CASSPVASGNQETQYF.

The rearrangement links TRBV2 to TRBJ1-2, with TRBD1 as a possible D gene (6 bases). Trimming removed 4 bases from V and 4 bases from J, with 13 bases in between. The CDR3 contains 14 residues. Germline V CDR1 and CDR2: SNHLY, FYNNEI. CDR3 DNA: TGTGCCAGCAGTGGAGTTGGACAGCGCTATGGCTACACCTTC. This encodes CASSGVGQRYGYTF.

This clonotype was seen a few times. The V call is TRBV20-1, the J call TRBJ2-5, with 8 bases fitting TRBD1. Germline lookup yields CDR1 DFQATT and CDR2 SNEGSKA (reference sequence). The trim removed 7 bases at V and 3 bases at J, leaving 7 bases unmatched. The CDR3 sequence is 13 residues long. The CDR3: CSGTGTGEETQYF. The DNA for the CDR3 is TGCAGTGGAACCGGGACAGGAGAAGAGACCCAGTACTTC.

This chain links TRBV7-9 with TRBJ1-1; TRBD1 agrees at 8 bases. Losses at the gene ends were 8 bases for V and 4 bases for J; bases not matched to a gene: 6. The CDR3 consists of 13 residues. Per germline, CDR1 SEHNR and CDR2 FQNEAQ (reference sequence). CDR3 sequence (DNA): TGTGCCAGCCAGGGGGCACGGATCACTGAAGCTTTCTTT. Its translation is CASQGARITEAFF. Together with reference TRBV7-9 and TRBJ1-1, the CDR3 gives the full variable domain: DTGVSQNPRHKITKRGQNVTFRCDPISEHNRLYWYRQTLGQGPEFLTYFQNEAQLEKSRLLSDRFSAERPKGSFSTLEIQRTEQGDSAMYLCASQGARITEAFFGQGTRLTVV.

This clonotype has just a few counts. The CDR3 sequence is CSVEGSNTDTQYF. The DNA for the CDR3 is TGCAGCGTTGAGGGATCAAACACAGATACGCAGTATTTT. This rearrangement joins TRBV29-1 to TRBJ2-3; D gene unclear. Trimming cost V 3 bases and J 2 bases, with 9 bases left between them. Per the germline V gene, CDR1 is SQVTM and CDR2 is ANQGSEA. The CDR3 extends over 13 amino acids.

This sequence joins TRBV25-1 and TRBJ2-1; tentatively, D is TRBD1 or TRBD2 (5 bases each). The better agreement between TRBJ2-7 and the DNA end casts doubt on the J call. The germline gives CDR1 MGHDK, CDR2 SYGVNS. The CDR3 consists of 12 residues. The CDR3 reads CASRRGVFEQYF. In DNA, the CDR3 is TGTGCCAGCAGAAGAGGGGTCTTCGAGCAGTACTTC.

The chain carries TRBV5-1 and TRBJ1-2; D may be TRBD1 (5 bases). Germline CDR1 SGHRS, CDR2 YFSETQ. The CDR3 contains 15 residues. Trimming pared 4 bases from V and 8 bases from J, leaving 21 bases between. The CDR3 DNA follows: TGCGCCAGCAGCCCCCGCCCGTTTTGGGACTCGGGCTACACCTTC. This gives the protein CASSPRPFWDSGYTF.

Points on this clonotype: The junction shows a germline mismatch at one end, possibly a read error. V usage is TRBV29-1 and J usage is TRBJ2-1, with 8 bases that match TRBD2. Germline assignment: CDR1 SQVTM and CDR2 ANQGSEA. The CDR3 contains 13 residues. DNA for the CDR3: TGCAGCGTTGCGCTAGCGGGCTACAAGGAGCAGTTCTTC. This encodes CSVALAGYKEQFF.

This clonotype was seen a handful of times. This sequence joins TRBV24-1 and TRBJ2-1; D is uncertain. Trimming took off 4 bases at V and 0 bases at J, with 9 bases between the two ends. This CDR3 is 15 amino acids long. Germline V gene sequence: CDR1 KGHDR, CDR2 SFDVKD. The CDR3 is CATSDDQSSYNEQFF. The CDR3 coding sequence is TGTGCCACCAGTGACGACCAGAGCTCCTACAATGAGCAGTTCTTC.

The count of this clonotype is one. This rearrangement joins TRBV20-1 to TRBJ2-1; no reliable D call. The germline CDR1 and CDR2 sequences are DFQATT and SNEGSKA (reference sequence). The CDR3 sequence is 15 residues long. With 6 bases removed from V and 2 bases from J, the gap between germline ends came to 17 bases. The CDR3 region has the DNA TGCAGTGCCCGACACCCTCGGCGGACCTACAATGAGCAGTTCTTC. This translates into CSARHPRRTYNEQFF.

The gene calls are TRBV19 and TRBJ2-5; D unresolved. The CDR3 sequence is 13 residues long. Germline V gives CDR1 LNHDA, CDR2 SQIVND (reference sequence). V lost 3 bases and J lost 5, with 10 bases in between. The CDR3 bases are TGTGCCAGTAGTATGTCGGCTCGGGAGACCCAGTACTTC. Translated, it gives CASSMSARETQYF.

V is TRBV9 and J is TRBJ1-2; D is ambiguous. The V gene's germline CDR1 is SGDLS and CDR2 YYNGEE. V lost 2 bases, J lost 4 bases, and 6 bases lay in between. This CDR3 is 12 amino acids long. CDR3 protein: CASSVNTYGYTF. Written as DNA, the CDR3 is TGTGCCAGCAGCGTCAACACCTATGGCTACACCTTC.

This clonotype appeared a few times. The CDR3 DNA is TGTGCCAGCAGTCCAGCGACCTCCTACAATGAGCAGTTCTTC. The encoded protein is CASSPATSYNEQFF. The chain has TRBV27 and TRBJ2-1, with D unresolved. The CDR3 is 14 residues long. Germline CDR1 MNHEY, CDR2 SMNVEV (reference sequence). The V and J ends lost 5 bases and 0 bases respectively, with 8 bases between them.

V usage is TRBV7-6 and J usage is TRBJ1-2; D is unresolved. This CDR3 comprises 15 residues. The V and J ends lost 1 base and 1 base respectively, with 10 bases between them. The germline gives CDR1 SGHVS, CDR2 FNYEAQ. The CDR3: CASSLGGKINYGYTF. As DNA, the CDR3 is TGTGCCAGCAGCTTAGGAGGAAAGATTAACTATGGCTACACCTTC.